These 7 T cell receptor beta chains were all obtained from the same sample, sequenced in a study of shared clonotypes between healthy human individuals. Sequencing used immunoSEQ multiplex PCR; TCRdb keeps in-frame clones, though not all of them. The sample holds about 460,000 clones, roughly 80% seen once. The sequenced sample was PBMCs. The receptors were sampled from a woman aged 40 to 49 in good health. Some clones in this sample may be carry-over from other donors' samples.

To note about this clone: This may come from a read error, since a much larger clone is one base off. The J gene is TRBJ2-3, the V gene TRBV5-1; 7 bases are shared with TRBD1. Germline-derived CDR1 and CDR2 are SGHRS and YFSETQ. V shed 3 bases and J 5 bases; nucleotides not matched to a gene: 6. The CDR3 runs to 14 residues. The CDR3 bases are TGCGCCAGCAGCTCAGCCTGGACAGGAGATACGCAGTATTTT. Residues: CASSSAWTGDTQYF.

The sample holds one count of this clone. Here the CDR3 reads CASSLRLALNEQFF. Written as DNA, the CDR3 is TGTGCCAGCAGTTTACGACTAGCCCTCAATGAGCAGTTCTTC. V is TRBV28 and J is TRBJ2-1; TRBD2 aligns across 7 bases. This CDR3 is built from 14 residues. Unmatched junction bases numbered 4, after V lost 2 bases and J lost 6 bases. The germline gives CDR1 MDHEN, CDR2 SYDVKM.

The gene calls are TRBV7-6 and TRBJ2-1; 11 bases align to TRBD2. V shed 3 bases and J 7 bases; nucleotides not matched to a gene: 5. The length of the CDR3 is 15 residues. Per the germline V gene, CDR1 is SGHVS and CDR2 is FNYEAQ. In nucleotides, the CDR3 is TGTGCCAGCAGCTTTCTAGCGGGAGGTGGAAATGAGCAGTTCTTC. Its protein product is CASSFLAGGGNEQFF.

This chain joins TRBV7-9 and TRBJ2-1; 10 bases are shared with TRBD2. The J segment lost 4 bases and the V segment lost 4 bases, leaving 4 bases of the junction unmatched. The CDR3 is 15 amino acids. The germline V gene encodes CDR1 SEHNR and CDR2 FQNEAQ (reference sequence). The DNA for the CDR3 is TGTGCCAGCAGCTCCCTAGCGGGAGCTTACAATGAGCAGTTCTTC. Its protein product is CASSSLAGAYNEQFF.

The J gene is TRBJ2-7, the V gene TRBV2; 8 positions match TRBD2. The CDR3 contains 17 residues. With V trimmed by 4 bases and J by 0 bases, 11 bases remained unmatched. CDR1 and CDR2 from the germline V gene are SNHLY and FYNNEI. The CDR3 reads CASSVRLAGRSSYEQYF. The CDR3 bases are TGTGCCAGCAGTGTTCGGCTAGCGGGCCGAAGCTCCTACGAGCAGTACTTC.

V usage is TRBV30 and J usage is TRBJ2-5; D is ambiguous. This CDR3 spans 13 amino acids. V was shortened by 2 bases and J by 7 bases, with 14 bases between the two germline ends. CDR1 GTSNPN and CDR2 SVGIG come from the germline V gene (reference sequence). In nucleotides, the CDR3 is TGTGCCTGGAGTCTCTATCTCCCGGTGACCCAGTACTTC. Translating it yields CAWSLYLPVTQYF.

V and J are TRBV23-1 and TRBJ2-7; tentatively, D is TRBD1 (6 bases). TRBV23-1 is labeled an ORF, and its function is uncertain. Trimming took off 9 bases at V and 1 base at J, with 10 bases between the two ends. This CDR3 contains 12 residues. The CDR3 loop is CASRQESYEQYF. The CDR3 region has the DNA TGCGCCAGTAGACAGGAGTCCTACGAGCAGTACTTC.